What follows are 10 T cell receptor beta chains derived from one specimen sequenced in a study of T cells in Graves' hyperthyroidism and ophthalmopathy. Amplified TCR beta CDR3 regions derived from RNA transcripts. HTBI primers drove first-round RT-PCR of the TCR CDR3. From the multiplex PCR reads, TCRdb called clonotypes with MiXCR, one entry per CDR3 protein. The profile shows approximately 600,000 distinct CDR3 sequences, around 20% of them singletons. The sequenced material came from blood. These receptors came from a man aged 30 to 45 with Graves' ophthalmopathy.

This clonotype was detected ten times or more. The V gene is TRBV5-1, the J gene TRBJ2-1, with 10 bases lining up with TRBD1. Germline lookup yields CDR1 SGHRS and CDR2 YFSETQ. Germline trimming cut 5 bases from V and 1 base from J; bases unmatched to any gene: 15. The CDR3 sequence is 19 residues long. The CDR3 sequence is CASSSNGQGVLLSYNEQFF. The CDR3 bases are TGCGCCAGCAGTTCAAATGGACAGGGGGTCTTACTTTCCTACAATGAGCAGTTCTTC.

This clonotype turned up a few times. This chain connects TRBV18 to TRBJ1-5, with unresolved D. CDR3 length: 14 amino acids. V lost 5 bases, J lost 3 bases, and 11 bases lay in between. Per germline, CDR1 KGHSH and CDR2 LQKENI. The CDR3 bases are TGTGCCAGCTCAGCCAGTGACCACAATCAGCCCCAGCATTTT. Protein product: CASSASDHNQPQHF.

In this sample, this clonotype turned up a few times. This chain joins TRBV11-2 and TRBJ2-1; 12 nucleotides match TRBD2. Trimming removed 1 base from V and 8 bases from J; junction bases left unmatched: 9. This CDR3 contains 17 residues. CDR1 SGHAT and CDR2 FQNNGV come from the germline V gene. CDR3 nucleotides: TGTGCCAGCAGCTTAGTGGCTAGCGGGAGGGCCCGGGATGAGCAGTTCTTC. Protein product: CASSLVASGRARDEQFF.

The chain combines TRBV12-3 or TRBV12-4 with TRBJ2-1; possible D gene TRBD2, 6 bases. The CDR3 extends over 15 amino acids. V lost 7 bases and J 0 bases, leaving 13 bases between the germline ends. The CDR3 sequence: CASIGGPSSYNEQFF. The CDR3 coding sequence is TGTGCCAGCATCGGAGGGCCCAGCTCCTACAATGAGCAGTTCTTC.

The rearrangement joins TRBV12-3 or TRBV12-4 to TRBJ1-3; D is unclear. The CDR3 contains 14 residues. The V end lost 5 bases, the J end lost 0 bases, and 8 bases lay between the germline ends. The CDR3 DNA follows: TGTGCCAGCAGTACGGAGGACTCTGGAAACACCATATATTTT. This sequence encodes CASSTEDSGNTIYF.

Written as DNA, the CDR3 is TGTGCCAGCAGGTCGATAGCGGGACTCTACAATGAGCAGTTCTTC. Amino acids: CASRSIAGLYNEQFF. J is TRBJ2-1 and V is TRBV25-1, with TRBD2 matching over 8 bases. Trimming removed 6 bases from V and 3 bases from J; junction bases left unmatched: 7. From germline, CDR1 is MGHDK and CDR2 SYGVNS. The CDR3 covers 15 residues.

This clonotype showed up many times. The J gene is TRBJ1-5, the V gene TRBV30, with 7 nucleotides matching TRBD1. The CDR3 runs to 13 residues. Per the germline V gene, CDR1 is GTSNPN and CDR2 is SVGIG (reference sequence). With 3 bases clipped from V and 4 bases from J, the junction kept 3 bases outside the gene matches. CDR3 sequence: CAWSPGGNQPQHF. The CDR3 DNA sequence: TGTGCCTGGAGCCCAGGGGGTAATCAGCCCCAGCATTTT.

Many counts were recorded for this clonotype. The chain couples TRBV30 to TRBJ1-2; TRBD1 might be the D (5 bases). This CDR3 has 13 residues. Trimming took 0 bases from V and 4 from J, leaving 9 bases between them. Looked up from germline, CDR1 is GTSNPN and CDR2 is SVGIG (reference sequence). The CDR3 DNA is TGTGCCTGGAGTGTACAGGCAATCTATGGCTACACCTTC. Translating gives CAWSVQAIYGYTF.

This clonotype was seen only a few times. V and J are TRBV7-2 and TRBJ2-1; 9 positions match TRBD2. Germline V CDR1 and CDR2: SGHTA, FQGNSA. This CDR3 spans 16 amino acids. The V segment lost 4 bases and the J segment 4 bases; nucleotides outside the gene matches: 8. The CDR3 bases are TGTGCCAGCAGCTCAATAGCGGGAGCGACTTACAATGAGCAGTTCTTC. Protein sequence: CASSSIAGATYNEQFF.

CDR3 region: CASSLYRARATDEQFF. The CDR3 DNA reads TGTGCCAGCAGTTTATACAGGGCTCGGGCTACCGATGAGCAGTTCTTC. The rearrangement joins TRBV28 to TRBJ2-1, with D possibly being TRBD1 (6 bases). Trimming left V 1 base short and J 8 bases short, with 18 bases between. The CDR3 extends over 16 amino acids. Germline V CDR1 and CDR2: MDHEN, SYDVKM.